This TCR beta chain was sequenced during a study of T cells in Graves' hyperthyroidism and ophthalmopathy. Study findings and constraints: Most thyroid clonotypes expanded above 0.001 were also detected in blood.

TCR beta CDR3 regions were amplified from RNA transcripts. Researchers ran a first-round RT-PCR on the TCR CDR3 using the HTBI primer set. TCRdb re-called the multiplex PCR reads through MiXCR, storing one row per CDR3 protein. This table has some 500,000 distinct CDR3 sequences, around an eighth appearing once. Across 18 months, stable Graves' hyperthyroidism was marked by no progression to ophthalmopathy. Diagnoses rested on clinical symptoms, serum thyroxine and TRAb, thyroid ultrasound and orbital computed tomography. Looked up from germline, CDR1 is DFQATT and CDR2 is SNEGSKA (reference sequence). The CDR3 has 16 residues. The junction had 5 bases not matched to a gene; V was cut back by 0 bases and J by 0 bases. In this sample, this clonotype turned up a few times. The antigen remains undetermined.

The gene calls are TRBV20-1 and TRBJ2-7, with 10 bases aligning to TRBD2. This sequence was found in a woman aged 18-29 years with Graves' hyperthyroidism. What was sequenced was blood. CDR3 loop: CSARDRLAGPSYEQYF. Here the CDR3 DNA reads TGCAGTGCTAGAGATAGACTAGCGGGCCCCTCCTACGAGCAGTACTTC.